The following is a TCR beta chain sequence with its context. Its specificity is unknown. The TRB libraries of cDNA were built by UMI-labeled 5' RACE. TCRdb reprocessed the 5' RACE reads and stores each CDR3 protein as one record, lacking DNA. Seen in this sample are 49,000 or so distinct CDR3 sequences; the ten most common clones hold approximately 0.56%. The data were taken from a study of CXCR3-negative and CXCR3-positive naive CD8 T cells. For the study at large: About 140 million TRB reads were obtained in total, which works out to about 1.5 +/- 0.3 million per library. Study-level results: Relative to memory CD8+ cells, whose diversity was much lower, both naive subsets had comparably high diversity. No difference in surface CD5 was seen between naive subsets, and TCR strength was inferred from TRB CDR3 properties. A higher hydrophobicity marked the TRB CDR3s of CXCR3-positive naive cells versus CXCR3-negative naive cells. Post-cryopreservation CXCR3 expression was partly diminished, and the bulk of assays employed fresh PBMCs.

The CDR3 spans 16 residues. Germline loops: CDR1 SGHKS, CDR2 YYEKEE (reference sequence). This chain links TRBV5-5 with TRBJ1-3. The receptor's source is a human donor in good health. Some clones in this sample may be carry-over from other donors' samples. Specimen: naive CXCR3+ CD8+ T cells from blood. Subset of the sample: CD45RO-CCR7+CD27+CD95- naive CD8+ T cells expressing CXCR3 (TNR3+). The chain's CDR3 is CASSQRAGDSGNTIYF.